This T cell receptor beta chain was captured in a study of cytomegalovirus exposure and HLA in healthy donors. Use of 60 Vbeta and 13 Jbeta primers characterized the PCR. The assay was immunoSEQ multiplex PCR, and TCRdb's table has in-frame clones only and misses some. The repertoire holds about 200,000 clones, roughly 80% seen once, with 0.2% to 0.25% in the top ten. As concerns this clone: Antigen: not known.

General study results and limits: Both high specificity and high sensitivity reportedly marked the classifier's diagnosis of cytomegalovirus status. For most TCR sequences rarity was the rule, although some public TCRs occurred in many donors.

Germline V gene lookup returns CDR1 SGHRS and CDR2 YFSETQ. This CDR3 is built from 16 residues. Trimming removed 0 bases at V and 7 bases at J, with 16 bases between. The chain recombines TRBV5-1 with TRBJ2-2, with D possibly matching TRBD2 (6 bases). Material: PBMCs. This clonotype was obtained from a girl aged 2 to 9 in good health and CMV-seronegative. The CDR3 here is CASSLGQNPGGGELFF. CDR3 DNA: TGCGCCAGCAGCTTGGGTCAAAATCCCGGGGGCGGGGAGCTGTTTTTT.